A selection of T cell receptor beta chains follows, all from one sample in a study of T cell repertoires in cytomegalovirus infection. MiXCR was run by TCRdb on the reads, yielding one entry per CDR3 protein. This table holds more than 650,000 distinct CDR3 sequences, 35% to 45% found once. The specimen was PBMCs. Receptors were obtained from a human donor in good health (CMV status not recorded). Some clones in this sample may be carry-over from other donors' samples. CDR3s leave out the opening cysteine and the closing phenylalanine or tryptophan. The order of the fields is V gene, D gene, CDR3 protein. D genes are given only for firm matches.

TRBV19,NA,ASGDRNYEQY
TRBV14,TRBD2,ASSPAGVVEQY
TRBV28,NA,ASSLGATETQY
TRBV12-3/TRBV12-4,NA,ASSLWGAAYTQY
TRBV14,NA,ASSPSAVRNSPLH
TRBV7-2,TRBD2,ASSVTSGRDEQY
TRBV20-1,TRBD2,SASLRTSGRSDTQY
TRBV5-1,TRBD1,ASGQGAPETQY
TRBV6-2/TRBV6-3,TRBD2,ASRSTSASETQY
TRBV19,TRBD1,ATKQGAGANVLT
TRBV19,NA,ASGYGQPNTGELF
TRBV6-1,NA,ASIGTGISSEQY
TRBV28,NA,ASTIRGNYGYT
TRBV10-3,TRBD1,AAKGGSNTEAL
TRBV2,TRBD2,ASIGPQTSFYEQY